These 16 T cell receptor beta chains share one sample of origin, sequenced in a study of T cell repertoires in cytomegalovirus infection. TCRdb independently ran MiXCR on the reads; one entry per CDR3 protein. The sample has hundreds of thousands of distinct CDR3 sequences, around a third seen once; the top ten hold roughly a sixth. Antigen specificity for these receptors is unknown. This sample comprised cultured PBMCs, obtained from culture after CMV antigen stimulation. These receptors all stem from a human donor in good health (CMV status not recorded). Some clones in this sample may be carry-over from other donors' samples.

This clonotype turned up a few times. This chain uses TRBV7-2 with TRBJ1-3; D not certain. The V end lost 5 bases, the J end lost 0 bases, and 8 bases lay between the germline ends. Per germline, CDR1 SGHTA and CDR2 FQGNSA. This CDR3 spans 14 amino acids. CDR3 nucleotides: TGTGCCAGCAGCCAATGGGTCTCTGGAAACACCATATATTTT. Its protein is CASSQWVSGNTIYF.

A few counts support this clonotype. This chain joins TRBV20-1 and TRBJ2-2; possibly TRBD1 for D (5 bases). Germline CDR1 DFQATT, CDR2 SNEGSKA (reference sequence). The CDR3 consists of 15 residues. Trimming removed 3 bases from V and 2 bases from J, with 13 bases in between. DNA for the CDR3: TGCAGTGCTAGCGCCCAGGGCGCCAACACCGGGGAGCTGTTTTTT. Amino acids: CSASAQGANTGELFF.

This clonotype showed up just a few times. The chain links TRBV7-8 to TRBJ2-5, with a possible D match to TRBD2 (6 bases). Between the trimmed V and J ends, which lost 6 bases and 3 bases, there was a span of 17 bases. This CDR3 contains 15 residues. Germline CDR1 reads SGHVS; CDR2 reads FQNEAQ. CDR3 in amino acids: CASRDRGLPEETQYF. CDR3 nucleotides: TGTGCCAGCAGGGACCGGGGACTCCCCGAAGAGACCCAGTACTTC.

This clonotype was recorded once. The V call is TRBV5-1, the J call TRBJ1-4; D remains unclear. The CDR3 totals 14 residues. Trimming removed 2 bases at V and 4 bases at J, with 9 bases between. Germline V gene lookup returns CDR1 SGHRS and CDR2 YFSETQ. The CDR3 nucleotides are TGCGCCAGCAGCTTTGGACGGATTAATGAAAAACTGTTTTTT. The encoded protein is CASSFGRINEKLFF. Filled out from reference TRBV5-1 and TRBJ1-4, the complete variable domain reads KAGVTQTPRYLIKTRGQQVTLSCSPISGHRSVSWYQQTPGQGLQFLFEYFSETQRNKGNFPGRFSGRQFSNSRSEMNVSTLELGDSALYLCASSFGRINEKLFFGSGTQLSVL.

A remark on this clonotype: Relative to the germline gene, one junction end is altered; a read error may explain this. DNA of the CDR3: TGTGCCAGCAGCCCCCTTCTCTTC. It is translated as CASSPLLF. The chain links TRBV7-2 to TRBJ2-1; no clear D gene. Germline CDR1 SGHTA, CDR2 FQGNSA. The CDR3 is made up of 8 amino acids. Full variable domain (rest looked up from reference TRBV7-2 and TRBJ2-1): GAGVSQSPSNKVTEKGKDVELRCDPISGHTALYWYRQSLGQGLEFLIYFQGNSAPDKSGLPSDRFSAERTGGSVSTLTIQRTQQEDSAVYLCASSPLLFGPGTRLTVL.

This clonotype has only a few counts. The chain is built from TRBV11-3 and TRBJ1-3, with 8 bases aligning to TRBD1. The CDR3 is 16 amino acids. CDR1 SGHNT and CDR2 YENEEA come from the germline V gene. V gave up 5 bases and J gave up 0 bases; unmatched junction bases: 6. The CDR3 here is CASSLGQESSGNTIYF. CDR3 DNA: TGTGCCAGCAGCCTGGGACAGGAGAGCTCTGGAAACACCATATATTTT. Full variable domain (missing parts from reference TRBV11-3 and TRBJ1-3): EAGVVQSPRYKIIEKKQPVAFWCNPISGHNTLYWYLQNLGQGPELLIRYENEEAVDDSQLPKDRFSAERLKGVDSTLKIQPAELGDSAVYLCASSLGQESSGNTIYFGEGSWLTVV.

The chain couples TRBV11-2 to TRBJ2-5; TRBD2 matches at 13 bases. Looked up from germline, CDR1 is SGHAT and CDR2 is FQNNGV. V shed 5 bases and J 4 bases; nucleotides not matched to a gene: 7. There are 16 residues in the CDR3. The CDR3 reads CASSPGLAGSGETQYF. For the CDR3, the DNA is TGTGCCAGCAGCCCGGGACTAGCGGGGAGTGGAGAGACCCAGTACTTC.

The chain carries TRBV27 and TRBJ1-2, with TRBD1 identical over 9 bases. The CDR3 is 14 amino acids. V lost 4 bases to trimming and J lost 4 bases; unmatched junction nucleotides: 4. The germline V gene has CDR1 MNHEY and CDR2 SMNVEV (reference sequence). CDR3 nucleotide sequence: TGTGCCAGCAGTTCCGGGACAGGGACCTATGGCTACACCTTC. Translating it yields CASSSGTGTYGYTF.

The chain uses TRBV20-1 and TRBJ1-5, with D perhaps TRBD1 (5 bases). The CDR3 totals 16 residues. Germline CDR1 DFQATT, CDR2 SNEGSKA (reference sequence). Trimming took off 4 bases at V and 2 bases at J, with 18 bases between the two ends. The CDR3 sequence: CSAKIFQGLGNQPQHF. DNA of the CDR3: TGCAGTGCTAAAATCTTCCAGGGTTTGGGCAATCAGCCCCAGCATTTT.

J is TRBJ2-7 and V is TRBV6-2 or TRBV6-3, with D possibly matching TRBD2 (6 bases). CDR3 length: 14 amino acids. Germline values: CDR1 MNHEY, CDR2 SVGEGT. V was trimmed by 2 bases and J by 1 base, leaving 9 bases between them. CDR3 in DNA: TGTGCCAGCAGTTACCGGCGGGATTCCTACGAGCAGTACTTC. It specifies CASSYRRDSYEQYF.

The chain combines TRBV7-9 with TRBJ1-1; 8 nucleotides align to TRBD1. The CDR3 sequence is 15 residues long. V shed 5 bases, J shed 1 base, and the junction held 6 bases outside the gene matches. Germline V CDR1 and CDR2: SEHNR, FQNEAQ (reference sequence). This CDR3 reads CASSRNRGANTEAFF. As DNA, the CDR3 is TGTGCCAGCAGCAGAAACAGGGGGGCGAACACTGAAGCTTTCTTT.

A few counts support this clonotype. The gene calls are TRBV7-6 and TRBJ2-3, with unresolved D. V shed 5 bases and J shed 2 bases, with 8 bases lying between them. Germline assignment: CDR1 SGHVS and CDR2 FNYEAQ. This CDR3 has 13 residues. As DNA, the CDR3 is TGTGCCAGCAGCAGGGCCCTCACAGATACGCAGTATTTT. Its protein product is CASSRALTDTQYF.

J is TRBJ2-3 and V is TRBV7-3; D perhaps matches TRBD2 (5 bases). V gave up 3 bases and J gave up 2 bases, with 15 bases separating them. Per the germline V gene, CDR1 is SGHTA and CDR2 is FQGTGA. This CDR3 spans 16 amino acids. CDR3 nucleotide sequence: TGTGCCAGCAGCTTGACCGGCGGGCTCTCCACAGATACGCAGTATTTT. Its translation: CASSLTGGLSTDTQYF.

This clonotype was detected a few times. The V and J genes are TRBV4-2 and TRBJ2-2; 7 nucleotides match TRBD2. The CDR3 runs to 15 residues. CDR1 and CDR2 from the germline V gene are LGHNA and YNFKEQ. Unmatched junction bases numbered 4, after V lost 4 bases and J lost 2 bases. The CDR3 bases are TGTGCCAGCAGCCCACTAGCGTTTAACACCGGGGAGCTGTTTTTT. Protein: CASSPLAFNTGELFF.

In its sample, this clonotype was seen a few times. The J gene is TRBJ2-7, the V gene TRBV6-2 or TRBV6-3, with D possibly matching TRBD1 (7 bases). Germline V CDR1 and CDR2: MNHEY, SVGEGT. The ends were cut back, 4 bases at V and 3 bases at J, with 19 bases in the middle. The CDR3 is made up of 16 amino acids. The CDR3 sequence: CASSFRLSGGLYEQYF. CDR3 DNA sequence: TGTGCCAGCAGTTTCCGATTATCAGGGGGGCTCTACGAGCAGTACTTC.

This clonotype turned up a few times. The V gene is TRBV12-3 or TRBV12-4, the J gene TRBJ2-1, with TRBD2 matching 12 bases. Trimming at V came to 6 bases and at J to 12 bases, leaving 9 bases not matched to a gene. The CDR3 is 14 residues long. The DNA of the CDR3 is TGTGCCAGCAGCCTAGCAGCTAGCGGGGGGGGGCAGTTCTTC. Protein product: CASSLAASGGGQFF.